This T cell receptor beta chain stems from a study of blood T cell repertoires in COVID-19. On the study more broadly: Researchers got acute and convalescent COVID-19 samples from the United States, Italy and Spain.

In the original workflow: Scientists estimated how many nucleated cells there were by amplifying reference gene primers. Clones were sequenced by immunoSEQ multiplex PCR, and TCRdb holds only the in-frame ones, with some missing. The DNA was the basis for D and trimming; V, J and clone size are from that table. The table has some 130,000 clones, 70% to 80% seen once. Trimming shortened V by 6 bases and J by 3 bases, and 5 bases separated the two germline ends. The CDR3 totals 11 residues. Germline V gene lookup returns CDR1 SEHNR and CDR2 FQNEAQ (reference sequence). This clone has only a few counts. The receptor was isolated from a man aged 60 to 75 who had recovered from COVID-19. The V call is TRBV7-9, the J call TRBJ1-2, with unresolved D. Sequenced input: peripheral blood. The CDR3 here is CASSPDYGYTF. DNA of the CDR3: TGTGCCAGCAGTCCTGACTATGGCTACACCTTC.